The following is a TCR beta chain sequence with its context. Its recognized antigen is unknown. No base-level quality is on record; no much larger clone is a single base apart. The immunoSEQ hsTCRB v3.0 assay was used at survey level resolution to sequence the TRB variable region. The targeted TRB sequencing depth was roughly 40,000-55,000 T-cell genomes per sample. TRB libraries were pooled and sequenced on an Illumina MiSeq using a v3 150-cycle kit. The authors' pipeline ran thus. Repertoire analysis ran in R within a reproducible Nextflow workflow covering QC, data transformation and analysis. Custom analyses were implemented in LymphoSeq2, an R package for AIRR-Seq data exploration. Four samples that produced fewer than 5000 total TRB sequences were removed, so 180 or so HIV repertoires were analyzed. Of the 188 retained HIV repertoires, under 65 were collected before and 120 to 140 after ART initiation. Repertoires were downsampled to 5000 TRB nucleotide sequences, with summary statistics averaged over 100 downsampling iterations. TRB sequences were retained for analysis only if CDR3 regions of at least seven amino acids were present. Diversity was measured with a Shannon entropy-derived clonality score and the Gini coefficient. In the repertoire networks, any two of the top 5000 CDR3 amino acid sequences were connected whenever the two sequences differed by an edit distance of one. Antigen specificity groups and MHC restriction were predicted for TRB CDR3 amino acid sequences with GLIPH2. To flag known associations with CMV, EBV, HIV or tissue antigens, CDR3 amino acid sequences were compared against VDJdb and McPAS-TCR. Pre-ART, post-ART and control groups were compared with Wilcoxon signed-rank tests and Holm-Bonferroni correction. TCRdb provides this immuneACCESS table in a form limited to in-frame rearrangements. Some clones are lacking; in checked studies, under half of them reflect an unresolved V gene, and why the rest are absent is not known. V and J calls and clone size follow that table, whereas D and trimming were derived from the DNA. This sample is represented by some 22,000 clones; around four fifths of them were singletons. The top ten hold 10% to 15% of the sample.

Sequences KGHSH (CDR1) and LQKENI (CDR2) are obtained from the germline V gene. Counted from cysteine to phenylalanine, this CDR3 has 13 amino acids. Only the CDR3 region is kept as DNA, spanning 39 bases read in frame from base 1. Trimming takes 4 bases from V and 5 bases from J, and the germline ends sit 9 bases apart. This sample is drawn from a study of long-term antiretroviral therapy in people with HIV (dated by TCRdb to the early 2020s). The study in broad terms: The earliest samples were collected approximately a decade before the 2015 WHO recommendation for immediate ART, a period when ART was typically delayed until CD4 counts fell. A retrospective serial study tested whether changes in peripheral blood TRB repertoire composition and diversity were associated with ART initiation and durable HIV suppression. A total of under 250 cryopreserved PBMC samples came from 25 to 35 adults with confirmed HIV infection and were collected serially over a mean of roughly 6 years (range 1-12). Among the 30 or so participants with HIV, eleven were female. No cross-contamination during QIAcube processing turned up in test extractions that ran a monoclonal T-cell line alongside around 34 polyclonal samples.

Inclusion was restricted to participants for whom at least one PBMC sample before ART initiation and at least two post-ART samples were available. Every participant with HIV received treatment in the United States of America. Before DNA extraction, cryopreserved samples containing about 1-11 million PBMC were thawed and washed. At the time of the earliest PBMC sample, participants with HIV were aged between about 20 and 54 years. Each participant contributed PBMC samples from 1-4 timepoints before ART initiation and 2-8 timepoints after ART initiation, with a median of 7 samples. Serial HIV viral load, CD4+ T-cell count, ART history and demographic data were obtained for every participant. Genomic DNA was extracted from unsorted PBMC with a Qiagen kit on a QIAcube, with processing performed in batches of 12 samples. Paper-wide results and their limitations: Expanded TRB clones identified before ART initiation dominated the repertoire at all time points, although this dominance fluctuated and declined in many PLHIV after ART. No data were available on ART adherence, viral resistance or therapy changes, limiting inferences about post-ART repertoire changes. Compared with controls, HIV repertoires had narrower CDR3 length ranges, and the network structure pointed to an antigen-experienced repertoire that shifted only slightly toward naive after ART. The samples span the years 2004 to 2017, and the ART regimens used may be less effective than current regimens. Because pre-ART samples had limited cell numbers, profiling was done on unsorted PBMC rather than on sorted CD4+ and CD8+ T cells. A significant increase in TRB diversity was found to be associated with ART initiation, although TRB diversity was observed to remain significantly below that of transplant donor controls even after long-term ART. Since PBMC availability was limited, sequencing covered only the TCR beta chain, with no alpha chain pairing.

The sequencing used unsorted PBMCs, collected 1.6 years after starting antiretroviral therapy. This sequence uses TRBV18 and TRBJ1-5; TRBD1 is possibly the D segment (5 matching bases). The sequence was collected from a man in his forties or fifties with HIV. Read as DNA, the sequence is TGTGCCAGCTCACGGGGGGAGGATCAGCCCCAGCATTTT. Translated, this gives CASSRGEDQPQHF.